A selection of T cell receptor beta chains follows, all from one sample in a study of CXCR3-negative and CXCR3-positive naive CD8 T cells. No DNA is given; TCRdb re-called the 5' RACE reads and lists each CDR3 protein once. Its table records tens of thousands of distinct CDR3 sequences. The sample comprised memory CD8+ T cells from blood. Source of these receptors: a human donor in good health. Some clones in this sample may be carry-over from other donors' samples. The CDR3 runs from the conserved cysteine through the conserved F or W. The order of the fields is V gene, J gene, CDR3 protein.

v_call: TRBV20-1
j_call: TRBJ2-3
cdr3_aa: CSAPVLGPTDTQYF

v_call: TRBV6-4
j_call: TRBJ2-3
cdr3_aa: CASSDSPSGGGTDTQYF

v_call: TRBV6-2/TRBV6-3
j_call: TRBJ2-7
cdr3_aa: CASSYGTSSDEQYF

v_call: TRBV10-3
j_call: TRBJ2-7
cdr3_aa: CAISEASGTYEQYF

v_call: TRBV5-1
j_call: TRBJ1-6
cdr3_aa: CASSFVGEGYSPLHF

v_call: TRBV6-1
j_call: TRBJ2-1
cdr3_aa: CASSEEDSGGANKFF

v_call: TRBV4-3
j_call: TRBJ1-2
cdr3_aa: CASSQDGGGNGYTF

v_call: TRBV7-3
j_call: TRBJ2-1
cdr3_aa: CASSLATSGNEQFF

v_call: TRBV20-1
j_call: TRBJ1-1
cdr3_aa: CSARDPPGGFPEAFF

v_call: TRBV28
j_call: TRBJ2-1
cdr3_aa: CASSFARRSNEQFF

v_call: TRBV6-2/TRBV6-3
j_call: TRBJ2-3
cdr3_aa: CASSYSRGERGTDTQYF

v_call: TRBV19
j_call: TRBJ2-1
cdr3_aa: CASSISAGLNEQFF

v_call: TRBV11-2
j_call: TRBJ2-1
cdr3_aa: CASSPRGQGFLYNEQFF

v_call: TRBV4-1
j_call: TRBJ2-2
cdr3_aa: CASSHQNTGELFF

v_call: TRBV6-1
j_call: TRBJ1-1
cdr3_aa: CASNPEGVSTEAFF

v_call: TRBV13
j_call: TRBJ2-7
cdr3_aa: CASSPTGDEQYF

v_call: TRBV19
j_call: TRBJ2-1
cdr3_aa: CASKSRGYNEQFF

v_call: TRBV2
j_call: TRBJ2-7
cdr3_aa: CASRRATEQYF

v_call: TRBV11-2
j_call: TRBJ2-1
cdr3_aa: CASSPQGLAGLSSYNEQFF

v_call: TRBV14
j_call: TRBJ2-3
cdr3_aa: CASSPWAVGGTDTQYF